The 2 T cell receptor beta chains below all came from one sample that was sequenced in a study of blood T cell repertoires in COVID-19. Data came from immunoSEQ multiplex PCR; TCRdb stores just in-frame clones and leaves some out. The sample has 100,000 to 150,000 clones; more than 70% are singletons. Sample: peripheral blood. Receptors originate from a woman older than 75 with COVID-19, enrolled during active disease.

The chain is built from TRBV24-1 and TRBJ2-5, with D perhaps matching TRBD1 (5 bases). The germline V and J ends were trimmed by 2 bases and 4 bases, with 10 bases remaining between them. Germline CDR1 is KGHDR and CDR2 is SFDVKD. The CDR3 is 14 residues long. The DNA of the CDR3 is TGTGCCACCAGTGATTCAGGGATTGGAGAGACCCAGTACTTC. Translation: CATSDSGIGETQYF.

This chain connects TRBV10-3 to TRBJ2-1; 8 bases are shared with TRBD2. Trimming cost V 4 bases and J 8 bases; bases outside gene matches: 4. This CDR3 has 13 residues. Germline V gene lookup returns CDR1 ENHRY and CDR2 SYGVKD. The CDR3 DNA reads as TGTGCCATCAGTGCGGGGGGGACGGATGAGCAGTTCTTC. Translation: CAISAGGTDEQFF.